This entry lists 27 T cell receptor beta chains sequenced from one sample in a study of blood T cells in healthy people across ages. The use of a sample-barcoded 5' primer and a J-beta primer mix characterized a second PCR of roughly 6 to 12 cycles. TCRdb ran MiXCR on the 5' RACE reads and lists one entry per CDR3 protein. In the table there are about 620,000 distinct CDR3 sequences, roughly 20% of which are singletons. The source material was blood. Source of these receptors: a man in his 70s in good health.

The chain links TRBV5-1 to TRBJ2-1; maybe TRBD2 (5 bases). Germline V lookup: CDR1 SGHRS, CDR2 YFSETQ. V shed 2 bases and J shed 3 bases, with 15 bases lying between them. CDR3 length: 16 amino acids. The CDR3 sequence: CASSFHGSGGYNEQFF. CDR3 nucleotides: TGCGCCAGCAGCTTCCATGGGAGCGGAGGCTACAATGAGCAGTTCTTC.

This CDR3 is CASSWEPYNSPLHF. The CDR3 DNA follows: TGTGCCAGCAGTTGGGAGCCTTATAATTCACCCCTCCACTTT. The chain has TRBV6-5 and TRBJ1-6, with D unresolved. Germline-derived CDR1 and CDR2 are MNHEY and SVGAGI. This CDR3 contains 14 residues. Trimming removed 4 bases from V and 4 bases from J, with 8 bases in between.

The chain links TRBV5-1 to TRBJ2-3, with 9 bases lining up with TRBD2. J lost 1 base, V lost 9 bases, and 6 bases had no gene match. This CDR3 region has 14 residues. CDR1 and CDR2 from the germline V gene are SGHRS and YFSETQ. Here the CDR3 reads CANEASGGTDTQYF. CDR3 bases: TGCGCCAACGAGGCTAGCGGGGGCACAGATACGCAGTATTTT. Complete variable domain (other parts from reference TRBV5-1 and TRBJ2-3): KAGVTQTPRYLIKTRGQQVTLSCSPISGHRSVSWYQQTPGQGLQFLFEYFSETQRNKGNFPGRFSGRQFSNSRSEMNVSTLELGDSALYLCANEASGGTDTQYFGPGTRLTVL.

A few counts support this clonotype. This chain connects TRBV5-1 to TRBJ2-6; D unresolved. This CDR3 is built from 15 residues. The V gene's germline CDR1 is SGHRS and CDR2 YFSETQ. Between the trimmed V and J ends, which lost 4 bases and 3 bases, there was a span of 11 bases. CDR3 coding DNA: TGCGCCAGCAGCATCCAGGTTAGTGGGGCCAACGTCCTGACTTTC. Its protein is CASSIQVSGANVLTF.

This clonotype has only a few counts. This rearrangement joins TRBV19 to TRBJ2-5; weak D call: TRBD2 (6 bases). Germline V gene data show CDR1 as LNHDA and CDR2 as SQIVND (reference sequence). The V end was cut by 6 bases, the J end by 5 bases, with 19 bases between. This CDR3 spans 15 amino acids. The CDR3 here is CASSPGRTKGETQYF. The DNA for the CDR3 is TGTGCCAGTAGCCCGGGACGGACTAAAGGGGAGACCCAGTACTTC.

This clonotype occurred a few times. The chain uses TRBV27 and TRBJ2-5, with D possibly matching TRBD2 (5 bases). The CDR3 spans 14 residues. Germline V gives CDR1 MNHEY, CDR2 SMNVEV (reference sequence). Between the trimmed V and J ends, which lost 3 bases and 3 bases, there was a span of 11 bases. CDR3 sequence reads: CASSLRGPEETQYF. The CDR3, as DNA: TGTGCCAGCAGTTTGAGAGGGCCTGAAGAGACCCAGTACTTC.

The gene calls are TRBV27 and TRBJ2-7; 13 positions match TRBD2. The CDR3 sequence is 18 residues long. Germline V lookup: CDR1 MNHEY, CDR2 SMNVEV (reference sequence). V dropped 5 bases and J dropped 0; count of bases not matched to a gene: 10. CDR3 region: CASSGTSGLAGSSYEQYF. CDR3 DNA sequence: TGTGCCAGCAGTGGTACCTCGGGACTAGCGGGATCCTCCTACGAGCAGTACTTC.

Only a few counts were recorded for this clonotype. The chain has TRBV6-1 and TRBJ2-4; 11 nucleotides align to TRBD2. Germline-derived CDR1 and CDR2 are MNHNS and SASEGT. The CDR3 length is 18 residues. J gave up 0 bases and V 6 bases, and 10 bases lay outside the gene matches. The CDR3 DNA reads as TGTGCCAGCAGAGCCGCCGGGACTAGCGGCCTAGCCAAAAACATTCAGTACTTC. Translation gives CASRAAGTSGLAKNIQYF.

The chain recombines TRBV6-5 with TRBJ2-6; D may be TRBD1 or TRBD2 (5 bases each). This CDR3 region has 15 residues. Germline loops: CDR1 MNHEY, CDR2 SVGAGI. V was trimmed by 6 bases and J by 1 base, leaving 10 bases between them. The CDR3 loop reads CASRLGESGANVLTF. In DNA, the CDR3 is TGTGCCAGCAGATTGGGGGAATCTGGGGCCAACGTCCTGACTTTC.

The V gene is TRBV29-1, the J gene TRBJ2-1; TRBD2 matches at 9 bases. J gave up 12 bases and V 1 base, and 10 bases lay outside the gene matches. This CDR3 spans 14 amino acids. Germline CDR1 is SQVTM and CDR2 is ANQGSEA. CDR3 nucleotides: TGCAGCGTTGAAGGGGGGCGGGAGGGTTCCAGGCAGTTCTTC. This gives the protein CSVEGGREGSRQFF.

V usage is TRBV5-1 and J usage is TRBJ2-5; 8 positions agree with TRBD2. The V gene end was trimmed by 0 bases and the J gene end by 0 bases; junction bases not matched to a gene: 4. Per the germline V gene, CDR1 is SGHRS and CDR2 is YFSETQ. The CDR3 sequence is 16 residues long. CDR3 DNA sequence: TGCGCCAGCAGCTTGGATGCTAGCGGGCACCAAGAGACCCAGTACTTC. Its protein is CASSLDASGHQETQYF.

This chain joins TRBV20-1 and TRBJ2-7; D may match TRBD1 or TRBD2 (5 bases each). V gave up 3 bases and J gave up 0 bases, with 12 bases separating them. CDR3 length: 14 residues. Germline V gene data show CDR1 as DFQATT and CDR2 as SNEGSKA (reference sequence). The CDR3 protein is CSASGDPGSYEQYF. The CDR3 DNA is TGCAGTGCTAGTGGGGACCCCGGCTCCTACGAGCAGTACTTC.

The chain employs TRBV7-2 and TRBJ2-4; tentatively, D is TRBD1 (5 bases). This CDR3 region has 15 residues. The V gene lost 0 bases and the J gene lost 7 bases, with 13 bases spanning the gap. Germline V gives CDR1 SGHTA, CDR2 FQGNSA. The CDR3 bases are TGTGCCAGCAGCTTAGCGCCTGGGCCAGGGAACATTCAGTACTTC. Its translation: CASSLAPGPGNIQYF.

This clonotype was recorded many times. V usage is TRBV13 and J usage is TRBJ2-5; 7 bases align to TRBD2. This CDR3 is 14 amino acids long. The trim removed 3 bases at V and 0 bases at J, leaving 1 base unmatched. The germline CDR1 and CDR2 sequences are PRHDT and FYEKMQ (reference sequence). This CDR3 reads CASSLGLHQETQYF. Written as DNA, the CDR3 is TGTGCCAGCAGCTTGGGACTACACCAAGAGACCCAGTACTTC. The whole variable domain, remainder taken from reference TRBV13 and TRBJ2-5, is AAGVIQSPRHLIKEKRETATLKCYPIPRHDTVYWYQQGPGQDPQFLISFYEKMQSDKGSIPDRFSAQQFSDYHSELNMSSLELGDSALYFCASSLGLHQETQYFGPGTRLLVL.

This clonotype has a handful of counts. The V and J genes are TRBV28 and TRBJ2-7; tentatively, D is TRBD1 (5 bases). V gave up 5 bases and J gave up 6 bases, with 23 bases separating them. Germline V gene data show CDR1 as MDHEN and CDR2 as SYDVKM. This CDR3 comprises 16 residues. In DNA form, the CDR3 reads TGTGCCAGCAGTACCTCCGGGCAGGGCTCTCTTTTCGAGCAGTACTTC. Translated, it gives CASSTSGQGSLFEQYF.

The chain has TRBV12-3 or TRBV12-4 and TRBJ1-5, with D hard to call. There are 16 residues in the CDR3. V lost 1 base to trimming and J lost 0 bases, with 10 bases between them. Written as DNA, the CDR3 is TGTGCCAGCAGTTTAGGTCCGGCTTATAGCAATCAGCCCCAGCATTTT. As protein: CASSLGPAYSNQPQHF.

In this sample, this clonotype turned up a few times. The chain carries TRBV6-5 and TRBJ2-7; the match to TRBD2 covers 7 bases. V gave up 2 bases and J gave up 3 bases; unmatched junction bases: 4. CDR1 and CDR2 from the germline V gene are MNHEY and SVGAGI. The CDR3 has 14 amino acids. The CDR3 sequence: CASSYRASGYEQYF. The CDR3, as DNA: TGTGCCAGCAGTTACCGGGCTAGCGGCTACGAGCAGTACTTC.

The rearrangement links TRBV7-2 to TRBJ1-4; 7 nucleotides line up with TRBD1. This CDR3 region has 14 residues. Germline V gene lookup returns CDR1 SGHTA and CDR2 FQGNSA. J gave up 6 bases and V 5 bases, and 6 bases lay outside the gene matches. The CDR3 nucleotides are TGTGCCAGCAGCCGGGGACAGCTATATGAAAAACTGTTTTTT. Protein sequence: CASSRGQLYEKLFF.

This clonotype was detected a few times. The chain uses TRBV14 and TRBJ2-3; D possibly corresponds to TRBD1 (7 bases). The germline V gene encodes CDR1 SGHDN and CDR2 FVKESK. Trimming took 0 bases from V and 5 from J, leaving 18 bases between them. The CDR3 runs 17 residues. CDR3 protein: CASSQDPPGGILDTQYF. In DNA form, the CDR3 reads TGTGCCAGCAGCCAAGACCCCCCAGGGGGGATTTTAGATACGCAGTATTTT.

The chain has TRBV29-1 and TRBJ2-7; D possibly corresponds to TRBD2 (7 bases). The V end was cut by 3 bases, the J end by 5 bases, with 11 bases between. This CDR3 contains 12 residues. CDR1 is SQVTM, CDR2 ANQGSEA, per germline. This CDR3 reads CSVERGGNEQYF. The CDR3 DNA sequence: TGCAGCGTTGAGAGGGGGGGCAACGAGCAGTACTTC.

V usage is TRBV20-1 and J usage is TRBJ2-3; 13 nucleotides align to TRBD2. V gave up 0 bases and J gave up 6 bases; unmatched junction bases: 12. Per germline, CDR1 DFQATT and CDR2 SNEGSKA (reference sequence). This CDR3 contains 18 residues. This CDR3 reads CSARDLGPGTSGIDTQYF. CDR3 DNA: TGCAGTGCTAGAGATCTGGGACCCGGGACTAGCGGGATTGATACGCAGTATTTT.

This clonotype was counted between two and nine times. In nucleotides, the CDR3 is TGTGCCAGCAGCTTAATACGGCTAGCGGGAGCCACAGATACGCAGTATTTT. It is translated as CASSLIRLAGATDTQYF. V is TRBV7-8 and J is TRBJ2-3; 10 bases agree with TRBD2. Germline V gene lookup returns CDR1 SGHVS and CDR2 FQNEAQ. The CDR3 is made up of 17 amino acids. The ends lost 2 bases at V and 2 bases at J; junction bases unmatched: 7.

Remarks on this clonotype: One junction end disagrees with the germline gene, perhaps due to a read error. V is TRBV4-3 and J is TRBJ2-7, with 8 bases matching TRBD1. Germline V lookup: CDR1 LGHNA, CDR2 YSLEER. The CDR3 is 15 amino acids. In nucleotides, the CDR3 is TGCGCCAGCAGCCAAGCTAGGACAGGGCTCCACGAGCAGTGCTTC. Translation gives CASSQARTGLHEQCF.

The CDR3 sequence is CASSFGVDTQYF. CDR3 sequence (DNA): TGTGCCAGCAGTTTCGGGGTTGATACGCAGTATTTT. This chain uses TRBV28 with TRBJ2-3; D may be TRBD2 (5 bases). Trimming removed 3 bases at V and 6 bases at J, with 7 bases between. The germline CDR1 and CDR2 sequences are MDHEN and SYDVKM. There are 12 residues in the CDR3.

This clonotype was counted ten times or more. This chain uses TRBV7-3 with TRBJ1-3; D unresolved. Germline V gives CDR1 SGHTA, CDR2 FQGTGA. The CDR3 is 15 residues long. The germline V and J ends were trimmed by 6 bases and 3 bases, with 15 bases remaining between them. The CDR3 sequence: CASSLGLAFGNTIYF. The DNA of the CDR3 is TGTGCCAGCAGTCTCGGACTAGCCTTTGGAAACACCATATATTTT.

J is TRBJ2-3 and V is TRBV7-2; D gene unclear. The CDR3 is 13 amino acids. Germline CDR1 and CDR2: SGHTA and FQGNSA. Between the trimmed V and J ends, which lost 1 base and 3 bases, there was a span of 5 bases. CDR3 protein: CASSLDMTDTQYF. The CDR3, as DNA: TGTGCCAGCAGCTTAGATATGACAGATACGCAGTATTTT.

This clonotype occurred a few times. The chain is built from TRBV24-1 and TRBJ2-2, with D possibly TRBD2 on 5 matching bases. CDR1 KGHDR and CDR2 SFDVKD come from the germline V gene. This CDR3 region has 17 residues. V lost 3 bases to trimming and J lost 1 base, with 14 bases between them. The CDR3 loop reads CATSDLGMRENTGELFF. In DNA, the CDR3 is TGTGCCACCAGTGATCTAGGCATGAGGGAGAACACCGGGGAGCTGTTTTTT.